The rows below give T cell receptor beta chains drawn from one sample of a study of shared clonotypes between healthy human individuals. Sequencing used immunoSEQ multiplex PCR; TCRdb keeps in-frame clones, though not all of them. The sample shows some 470,000 clones, approximately 80% of them seen only once. Material: PBMCs. These receptors were collected from a woman aged 40 to 50 in good health. Some clones in this sample may be carry-over from other donors' samples. Both conserved end residues are part of each CDR3. Each record gives: V gene, J gene, clone size, D gene, CDR3 DNA, CDR3 protein. A D gene is named only where the DNA matches it firmly. The size field is filled for only some rows; it gives once, few, many or a size class.

TRBV5-4,TRBJ2-5,.,TRBD1,TGTGCCAGCAGCTTGGCTGGGACAGAAGAGACCCAGTACTTC,CASSLAGTEETQYF
TRBV19,TRBJ1-5,.,.,TGTGCCAGTAGTATAATGGGTACAGGGTACAGGCAGCCCCAGCATTTT,CASSIMGTGYRQPQHF
TRBV27,TRBJ2-2,.,TRBD2,TGTGCCAGCAGTGCCCGACTAGCTATACCCGGGGAGCTGTTTTTT,CASSARLAIPGELFF
TRBV4-2,TRBJ1-3,.,TRBD1,TGTGCCAGCAGCCAAGTAGGGACAGTCTCCTCCGGAAACACCATATATTTT,CASSQVGTVSSGNTIYF
TRBV2,TRBJ1-1,many,.,TGTGCCAGCAGTGAAGCCCCAGGGAGTCCAGCTTTCTTT,CASSEAPGSPAFF
TRBV7-6,TRBJ2-7,few,.,TGTGCCAGCAGCTTAGGACTAGGCTACGAGCAGTACTTC,CASSLGLGYEQYF
TRBV29-1,TRBJ1-1,.,.,TGCAGCGTTGTCGGGCCAAGTCGGAACACTGAAGCTTTCTTT,CSVVGPSRNTEAFF
TRBV29-1,TRBJ2-7,.,.,TGCAGCGTTGGGGGACAAGGGAGCTACGAGCAGTACTTC,CSVGGQGSYEQYF
TRBV7-8,TRBJ1-3,.,.,TGTGCCAGCAGCGGGAACCGGGCGGCAAAAGGGAACACCATATATTTT,CASSGNRAAKGNTIYF
TRBV7-9,TRBJ2-1,.,.,TGTGCCAGCAGCCACGTCAGGGGTGAGCAGTTCTTC,CASSHVRGEQFF
TRBV5-1,TRBJ1-1,.,.,TGCGCCAGCAGCTTGGGCCCACAGAACACTGAAGCTTTCTTT,CASSLGPQNTEAFF
TRBV29-1,TRBJ1-5,.,.,TGCAGCGTGGGGGCGTGGGATCAGCCCCAGCATTTT,CSVGAWDQPQHF
TRBV7-2,TRBJ2-7,.,TRBD2,TGTGCCAGCAGCTATACTCCGGGACTAGCCTACGAGCAGTACTTC,CASSYTPGLAYEQYF
TRBV27,TRBJ2-1,.,.,TGTGCCAGCACCCTATCATCGAGACCCGACGATGAGCAGTTCTTC,CASTLSSRPDDEQFF
TRBV4-1,TRBJ1-2,.,TRBD1,TGCGCCAGCAGCCACCAGGACAGGACCACTAACTATGGCTACACCTTC,CASSHQDRTTNYGYTF
TRBV27,TRBJ2-7,.,TRBD2,TGTGCCAGCAAAGTAGCGGGAGTGGTAGGCCACGAGCAGTACTTC,CASKVAGVVGHEQYF
TRBV9,TRBJ2-2,once,TRBD2,TGTGCCAGCAGCGTAGGGGGACTAGCGGGAGGGCCGGTCACCGGGGAGCTGTTTTTT,CASSVGGLAGGPVTGELFF
TRBV19,TRBJ2-6,.,TRBD1,TGTGCCAGTAGGCCGGGACAGGGGGCCTCTGGGGCCAACGTCCTGACTTTC,CASRPGQGASGANVLTF
TRBV28,TRBJ2-3,.,.,TGTGCCAGCAGTCCCTTAGACGCAGATACGCAGTATTTT,CASSPLDADTQYF
TRBV29-1,TRBJ1-2,.,.,TGCAGCGTTGAAGATAGGGGTGGCTACACCTTC,CSVEDRGGYTF
TRBV19,TRBJ2-5,.,.,TGTGCCAGTAGTGGATCGGGTGCCCGGTGGGAGACCCAGTACTTC,CASSGSGARWETQYF
TRBV30,TRBJ2-2,.,.,TGTGCCTGGAGTGTTGGAGACACCGGGGAGCTGTTTTTT,CAWSVGDTGELFF
TRBV19,TRBJ2-7,.,.,TGTGCCAGTAGCAGGAGGACGGCAACCTACGAGCAGTACTTC,CASSRRTATYEQYF
TRBV5-1,TRBJ2-1,.,.,TGCGCCAGCAGCTTGGGGCAGAGCTCCTACAATGAGCAGTTCTTC,CASSLGQSSYNEQFF
TRBV2,TRBJ2-1,.,.,TGTGCCAGCAGTGGGCTAGCCTCCTACAATGAGCAGTTCTTC,CASSGLASYNEQFF
TRBV2,TRBJ2-7,.,.,TGTGCCAGCAGTGAAACGCGGGATTTCTACGAGCAGTACTTC,CASSETRDFYEQYF
TRBV9,TRBJ2-1,few,.,TGTGCCAGCAGCGGGACCAAGGACCACAATGAGCAGTTCTTC,CASSGTKDHNEQFF
TRBV7-2,TRBJ1-3,.,.,TGTGCCAGCAGCCAAGAGGTTAGCTCTGGAAACACCATATATTTT,CASSQEVSSGNTIYF
TRBV6-5,TRBJ2-3,.,TRBD1,TGTGCCAGCAGTTACGGGACAGGGGCTTACGATACGCAGTATTTT,CASSYGTGAYDTQYF
TRBV7-3,TRBJ2-1,.,.,TGTGCCAGCAGCTTAAGGGCCGGGGGTGAGCAGTTCTTC,CASSLRAGGEQFF
TRBV11-2,TRBJ2-5,.,TRBD1,TGTGCCAGCAGCTGGGACAGGGCCTCCAACGCGGCCCAGTACTTC,CASSWDRASNAAQYF
TRBV27,TRBJ2-5,.,TRBD2,TGTGCCAGCAGGCCGACTAGCAGCCAAGAGACCCAGTACTTC,CASRPTSSQETQYF
TRBV18,TRBJ2-7,.,.,TGTGCCAGCTCCGGGGACTCCTACGAGCAGTACTTC,CASSGDSYEQYF